The clone carrying this T cell receptor (beta chain) has a single count. Its antigen remains unidentified. This sample was taken from a study of chemoradiotherapy in HPV16-positive cancers. Trimming removed 4 bases at V and 4 bases at J, with 16 bases between. CDR3 size: 15 residues. The germline V gene encodes CDR1 SGHTA and CDR2 FQGTGA. Assay: immunoSEQ multiplex PCR; the TCRdb copy retains only in-frame clones and omits some. The table has about 29,000 clones, 93% seen once. Overall study findings and caveats: During treatment, candidate HPV-specific clones and E7-related motifs expanded in tumor. HPV-specific T cells were functionally defined from only a couple of HPV16-positive patients.

The origin of this receptor is a human donor with HPV-associated anogenital cancer. Sequences were derived from blood, sampled from a patient who underwent chemoradiotherapy. The rearrangement links TRBV7-3 to TRBJ1-1; D gene unclear. CDR3 amino acids: CASSSHPPRPTEAFF. For the CDR3, the DNA is TGTGCCAGCAGCTCGCACCCTCCCCGGCCCACTGAAGCTTTCTTT.